A selection of T cell receptor beta chains follows, all from one sample in a study of blood T cell repertoires in COVID-19. Assay used: immunoSEQ multiplex PCR; TCRdb lists only in-frame clones, some missing. The table has about 190,000 clones, less than 80% seen once. Material for sequencing was peripheral blood. The receptors shown here come from a man aged 50-60 years who had recovered from COVID-19. CDR3s leave out the opening cysteine and the closing phenylalanine or tryptophan. Fields, in order: clone size, D gene, J gene, V gene, CDR3 protein. A D gene is named only where the DNA matches it firmly. The size field is filled for only some rows; it gives once, few, many or a size class.

clone size: once; D gene: TRBD1; J gene: TRBJ1-1; V gene: TRBV5-4; CDR3 protein: ASSQSTGITF
clone size: NA; D gene: NA; J gene: TRBJ1-2; V gene: TRBV30; CDR3 protein: AWNHVQGFGYT
clone size: few; D gene: NA; J gene: TRBJ1-5; V gene: TRBV30; CDR3 protein: AWSGRGVGNQPQH
clone size: once; D gene: TRBD1; J gene: TRBJ1-1; V gene: TRBV6-1; CDR3 protein: ASSPTGGLAF
clone size: NA; D gene: NA; J gene: TRBJ2-3; V gene: TRBV7-2; CDR3 protein: ASSSPKMASLLEADTQY
clone size: NA; D gene: NA; J gene: TRBJ2-7; V gene: TRBV29-1; CDR3 protein: SVEDYRAIPY
clone size: NA; D gene: TRBD1; J gene: TRBJ1-1; V gene: TRBV7-2; CDR3 protein: ASSFTTGGTEAF
clone size: NA; D gene: NA; J gene: TRBJ1-2; V gene: TRBV7-3; CDR3 protein: ASGPEDLGGNYGYT
clone size: NA; D gene: TRBD1; J gene: TRBJ1-2; V gene: TRBV27; CDR3 protein: ASSSLGQNYGYT
clone size: NA; D gene: TRBD2; J gene: TRBJ2-3; V gene: TRBV27; CDR3 protein: ASSPGGTDTQY
clone size: once; D gene: NA; J gene: TRBJ2-1; V gene: TRBV12-3/TRBV12-4; CDR3 protein: ASSLALGWEF